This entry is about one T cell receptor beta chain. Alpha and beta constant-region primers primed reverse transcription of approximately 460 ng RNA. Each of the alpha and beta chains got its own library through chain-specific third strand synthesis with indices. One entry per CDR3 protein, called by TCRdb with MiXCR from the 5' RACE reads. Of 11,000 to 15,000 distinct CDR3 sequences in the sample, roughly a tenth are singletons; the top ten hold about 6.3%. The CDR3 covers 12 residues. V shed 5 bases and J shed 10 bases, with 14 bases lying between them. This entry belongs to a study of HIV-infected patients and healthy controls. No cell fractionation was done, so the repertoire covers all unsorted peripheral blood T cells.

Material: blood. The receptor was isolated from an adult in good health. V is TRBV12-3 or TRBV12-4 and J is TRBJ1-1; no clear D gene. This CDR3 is CASSRSDSRAFF. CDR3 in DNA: TGTGCCAGCAGTCGGTCCGACTCCCGAGCTTTCTTT.